One and the same sample provided the 30 T cell receptor beta chains below, sequenced in a study of blood T cells in healthy people across ages. Next came a second PCR, run for about 7 to 12 cycles, which used a sample-barcoded 5' primer along with a J-beta primer mix. TCRdb ran MiXCR on the 5' RACE reads and lists one entry per CDR3 protein. The sample holds more than 1 million distinct CDR3 sequences, around 43% seen once. Sample: blood. Source of these receptors: a woman aged 60-75 years in good health.

The chain joins TRBV27 to TRBJ2-1; D unresolved. Trimming left V 10 bases short and J 0 bases short, with 13 bases between. Germline V gene sequence: CDR1 MNHEY, CDR2 SMNVEV (reference sequence). The CDR3 contains 14 residues. The CDR3 reads CAITTGRSYNEQFF. CDR3 DNA sequence: TGTGCCATCACGACTGGGCGCTCCTACAATGAGCAGTTCTTC.

This clonotype was detected a few times. V and J are TRBV10-3 and TRBJ1-6; possible D gene TRBD1, 6 bases. This CDR3 has 14 amino acids. Trimming removed 10 bases at V and 7 bases at J, with 17 bases between. Germline V lookup: CDR1 ENHRY, CDR2 SYGVKD. The CDR3 bases are TGTGCCACCTCGACAGGTTCAGAGAATTCACCCCTCCACTTT. It codes for CATSTGSENSPLHF.

A note on this clonotype: At one boundary the junction diverges from the germline segment, which might be a read error. The V and J genes are TRBV6-5 and TRBJ2-1; D remains unclear. CDR1 and CDR2 (germline): MNHEY, SVGAGI. The CDR3 covers 15 residues. The CDR3 sequence is CASSYDLSSYKEQFF. CDR3 DNA sequence: TGTGCCAGCAGTTACGACTTGAGCTCCTACAAGGAGCAGTTCTTC.

The chain uses TRBV27 and TRBJ2-7; TRBD1 matches 8 bases. CDR3 length: 16 amino acids. V trimming: 2 bases; J trimming: 5 bases; junction bases outside the gene matches: 11. Germline assignment: CDR1 MNHEY and CDR2 SMNVEV (reference sequence). The CDR3 reads CASSLRTGRPGDEQYF. CDR3 sequence (DNA): TGTGCCAGCAGTTTAAGGACAGGGCGGCCGGGTGACGAGCAGTACTTC.

The chain is built from TRBV3-1 and TRBJ1-2, with TRBD1 identical over 7 bases. From germline, CDR1 is LGHDT and CDR2 YNNKEL (reference sequence). The CDR3 extends over 16 amino acids. Losses at the gene ends were 0 bases for V and 4 bases for J; bases not matched to a gene: 8. The CDR3 region has the DNA TGTGCCAGCAGCCAAGATCTACAGGGGAGTCGCTATGGCTACACCTTC. The encoded protein is CASSQDLQGSRYGYTF.

This chain joins TRBV29-1 and TRBJ2-3, with unresolved D. The V gene's germline CDR1 is SQVTM and CDR2 ANQGSEA. CDR3 length: 16 residues. Trimming cost V 4 bases and J 2 bases, with 19 bases left between them. The CDR3 reads CSVAGPRGSPTDTQYF. The DNA for the CDR3 is TGCAGCGTTGCTGGGCCCAGAGGATCCCCCACAGATACGCAGTATTTT.

This chain links TRBV5-5 with TRBJ1-5; TRBD1 might be the D (5 bases). With 2 bases removed from V and 0 bases from J, the gap between germline ends came to 9 bases. The CDR3 has 15 residues. In germline, CDR1 is SGHKS, CDR2 YYEKEE (reference sequence). The CDR3 DNA reads TGTGCCAGCAGCTTCCAGACAGATAGCAATCAGCCCCAGCATTTT. Amino acid sequence: CASSFQTDSNQPQHF. The complete variable domain, with remaining parts taken from reference TRBV5-5 and TRBJ1-5, reads DAGVTQSPTHLIKTRGQQVTLRCSPISGHKSVSWYQQVLGQGPQFIFQYYEKEERGRGNFPDRFSARQFPNYSSELNVNALLLGDSALYLCASSFQTDSNQPQHFGDGTRLSIL.

This chain links TRBV4-1 with TRBJ2-4, with 10 bases identical to TRBD2. The J call may be mistaken, given a closer DNA end match to TRBJ2-5. This CDR3 comprises 15 residues. Germline CDR1 is MGHRA and CDR2 is YSYEKL. The CDR3 region has the DNA TGCGCCAGCAGCCAAGCGGGACTAGCGTGGGAGACCCAGTACTTC. Translation gives CASSQAGLAWETQYF.

This clonotype was detected a few times. This chain connects TRBV12-3 or TRBV12-4 to TRBJ2-1; 11 bases are a match to TRBD2. The junction had 10 bases not matched to a gene; V was cut back by 5 bases and J by 7 bases. The CDR3 consists of 16 residues. The CDR3 DNA follows: TGTGCCAGCAGTGATCCGGGACTAGCGGAGACAAATGAGCAGTTCTTC. It yields the protein CASSDPGLAETNEQFF.

This clonotype has a handful of counts. The gene calls are TRBV30 and TRBJ2-3; TRBD2 aligns across 9 bases. J gave up 6 bases and V 0 bases, and 7 bases lay outside the gene matches. Germline assignment: CDR1 GTSNPN and CDR2 SVGIG (reference sequence). The length of the CDR3 is 15 residues. CDR3: CAWSVQSGRSDTQYF. Written as DNA, the CDR3 is TGTGCCTGGAGTGTACAGAGCGGGAGGTCGGATACGCAGTATTTT. Complete variable domain (other parts from reference TRBV30 and TRBJ2-3): SQTIHQWPATLVQPVGSPLSLECTVEGTSNPNLYWYRQAAGRGLQLLFYSVGIGQISSEVPQNLSASRPQDRQFILSSKKLLLSDSGFYLCAWSVQSGRSDTQYFGPGTRLTVL.

The gene calls are TRBV29-1 and TRBJ1-1; D is possibly TRBD1 (5 bases). This CDR3 region has 15 residues. Germline CDR1 and CDR2: SQVTM and ANQGSEA. The V gene lost 5 bases and the J gene lost 1 base, with 17 bases spanning the gap. CDR3 region: CSVQGTGTWNTEAFF. CDR3 sequence (DNA): TGCAGCGTTCAAGGAACCGGGACCTGGAACACTGAAGCTTTCTTT.

This clonotype was counted a few times. This chain uses TRBV3-1 with TRBJ1-6; weak D call: TRBD1 (5 bases). The CDR3 consists of 15 residues. V was shortened by 0 bases and J by 9 bases, with 12 bases between the two germline ends. CDR1 and CDR2 from the germline V gene are LGHDT and YNNKEL (reference sequence). The CDR3 region has the DNA TGTGCCAGCAGCCAAGATATAGGGACTGGTTCACCCCTCCACTTT. Protein product: CASSQDIGTGSPLHF.

This chain joins TRBV7-9 and TRBJ2-1; a possible D gene is TRBD2 (5 bases). The CDR3 is 18 residues long. Germline V gives CDR1 SEHNR, CDR2 FQNEAQ (reference sequence). V was clipped by 5 bases and J by 5 bases, with 25 bases between them. CDR3 nucleotide sequence: TGTGCCAGCAGCCTCCCCCCTAGCACAGAAGAAAGGGACAATGAGCAGTTCTTC. Translated, it gives CASSLPPSTEERDNEQFF.

This clonotype was picked up many times. The rearrangement uses TRBV20-1 and TRBJ2-7; a weak D match, TRBD2 (5 bases). Germline V gives CDR1 DFQATT, CDR2 SNEGSKA (reference sequence). V lost 5 bases, J lost 3 bases, and 20 bases lay in between. CDR3 size: 15 residues. CDR3 loop: CSAQTLDSSSYEQYF. The CDR3 DNA is TGCAGTGCTCAAACCCTGGACTCTTCCAGCTACGAGCAGTACTTC.

The V call is TRBV9, the J call TRBJ2-3; 9 nucleotides match TRBD2. The CDR3 has 16 amino acids. V trimming: 0 bases; J trimming: 4 bases; junction bases outside the gene matches: 6. Germline assignment: CDR1 SGDLS and CDR2 YYNGEE. The CDR3 DNA follows: TGTGCCAGCAGCGTAGTTAGCGGGAGTATTCCAGATACGCAGTATTTT. This gives the protein CASSVVSGSIPDTQYF.

V gene TRBV6-1 combines with J gene TRBJ2-7, with a possible D match to TRBD1 (5 bases). CDR1 and CDR2 from the germline V gene are MNHNS and SASEGT. Trimming cost V 2 bases and J 2 bases, with 13 bases left between them. The CDR3 sequence is 15 residues long. CDR3: CASSELDTSAYEQYF. In DNA, the CDR3 is TGTGCCAGCAGTGAATTGGACACAAGCGCCTACGAGCAGTACTTC.

This clonotype came up a few times. The gene calls are TRBV28 and TRBJ2-5, with 7 bases matching TRBD1. The CDR3 sequence is 13 residues long. Unmatched junction bases numbered 7, after V lost 8 bases and J lost 4 bases. Germline lookup yields CDR1 MDHEN and CDR2 SYDVKM. The CDR3 is CASVGGGRETQYF. The CDR3 DNA reads TGTGCCAGCGTAGGGGGCGGGCGAGAGACCCAGTACTTC.

This clonotype was observed a few times. J is TRBJ2-7 and V is TRBV27; TRBD2 matches at 14 bases. Trimming removed 10 bases from V and 6 bases from J; junction bases left unmatched: 11. CDR3 length: 15 residues. CDR1 and CDR2 (germline): MNHEY, SMNVEV (reference sequence). CDR3 in DNA: TGTGCCATAACAAAGGGACTAGCGGGAGAACTCGAGCAGTACTTC. Translation gives CAITKGLAGELEQYF.

This clonotype was counted a few times. The chain joins TRBV20-1 to TRBJ2-1; the D is unclear. With 1 base removed from V and 10 bases from J, the gap between germline ends came to 14 bases. CDR1 DFQATT and CDR2 SNEGSKA come from the germline V gene (reference sequence). The CDR3 is 13 amino acids. The CDR3 DNA is TGCAGTGCTAGAGGGCCCGGAGCCGTGGAGCAGTTCTTC. This encodes CSARGPGAVEQFF.

The chain recombines TRBV20-1 with TRBJ2-7; D is unclear. The CDR3 has 12 residues. Per germline, CDR1 DFQATT and CDR2 SNEGSKA (reference sequence). The V gene lost 1 base and the J gene lost 1 base, with 5 bases spanning the gap. The chain's CDR3 is CSARADSYEQYF. In nucleotides, the CDR3 is TGCAGTGCTAGAGCAGATTCCTACGAGCAGTACTTC.

V gene TRBV5-6 combines with J gene TRBJ2-1, with TRBD2 matching over 9 bases. CDR3 length: 15 amino acids. Trimming cost V 1 base and J 6 bases; bases outside gene matches: 5. CDR1 and CDR2 from the germline V gene are SGHDT and YYEEEE. The CDR3 DNA is TGTGCCAGCAGCTTGAGGGCTAGCGGGACCAATGAGCAGTTCTTC. Its translation: CASSLRASGTNEQFF.

CDR3 coding DNA: TGTGCCTGGAGTTTATCGGGACAGGGGGCTTCACCCCTCCACTTT. As protein: CAWSLSGQGASPLHF. V gene TRBV30 combines with J gene TRBJ1-6, with 12 positions matching TRBD1. Trimming removed 2 bases from V and 9 bases from J; junction bases left unmatched: 5. Germline CDR1 reads GTSNPN; CDR2 reads SVGIG (reference sequence). This CDR3 comprises 15 residues.

CDR3 protein: CASSPTGYPSPLHF. As DNA, the CDR3 is TGTGCCAGCAGTCCGACAGGGTATCCTTCACCCCTCCACTTT. V is TRBV13 and J is TRBJ1-6; TRBD1 aligns across 7 bases. Germline CDR1 reads PRHDT; CDR2 reads FYEKMQ (reference sequence). CDR3 length equals 14 residues. V lost 6 bases to trimming and J lost 9 bases; unmatched junction nucleotides: 8.

J is TRBJ2-5 and V is TRBV3-1; the D gene is possibly TRBD1 (5 bases). The last part of the DNA fits TRBJ2-7 better; the J call may be wrong. The germline gives CDR1 LGHDT, CDR2 YNNKEL (reference sequence). CDR3 length: 15 residues. The CDR3 DNA follows: TGTGCCAGCAGCCAACCCAGGGCTCCCGCCTACGAGCAGTACTTC. Its protein is CASSQPRAPAYEQYF.

This clonotype was recorded many times. The V call is TRBV29-1, the J call TRBJ1-1; TRBD1 might be the D (5 bases). V shed 6 bases and J shed 0 bases, with 11 bases lying between them. The germline gives CDR1 SQVTM, CDR2 ANQGSEA. This CDR3 has 13 amino acids. CDR3 region: CSVQGGLNTEAFF. The CDR3 DNA sequence: TGCAGCGTGCAGGGAGGCCTGAACACTGAAGCTTTCTTT.

CDR3 coding DNA: TGCAGTCCGTTGGCGGGCCTCAGGAACTATGGCTACACCTTC. Protein: CSPLAGLRNYGYTF. The rearrangement joins TRBV20-1 to TRBJ1-2; D not resolved. The CDR3 consists of 14 residues. Germline loops: CDR1 DFQATT, CDR2 SNEGSKA (reference sequence). Deletions cut 8 bases from V and 2 bases from J, with 18 bases between.

This chain uses TRBV5-6 with TRBJ2-1; D is ambiguous. The CDR3 is 17 residues long. Germline lookup yields CDR1 SGHDT and CDR2 YYEEEE. The V end was cut by 4 bases, the J end by 0 bases, with 17 bases between. The CDR3 bases are TGTGCCAGCAGCCCCATCCCCCTAGGGTCCTCCTACAATGAGCAGTTCTTC. Translation: CASSPIPLGSSYNEQFF. Full variable domain (outside the CDR3, taken from reference TRBV5-6 and TRBJ2-1): DAGVTQSPTHLIKTRGQQVTLRCSPKSGHDTVSWYQQALGQGPQFIFQYYEEEERQRGNFPDRFSGHQFPNYSSELNVNALLLGDSALYLCASSPIPLGSSYNEQFFGPGTRLTVL.

This clonotype was counted only a few times. This chain uses TRBV6-5 with TRBJ2-5, with 13 bases matching TRBD2. CDR1 is MNHEY, CDR2 SVGAGI, per germline. This CDR3 spans 15 amino acids. After removal of 5 bases from V and 11 bases from J, the junction contained 11 bases not matched to a gene. The CDR3 DNA sequence: TGTGCCAGCAGTCGGACTAGCGGGAGCACGAATGAGCAGTACTTC. Its protein product is CASSRTSGSTNEQYF.

This clonotype was seen once. The J gene is TRBJ1-4, the V gene TRBV6-2 or TRBV6-3; unclear D gene. Trimming removed 6 bases at V and 3 bases at J, with 8 bases between. Per the germline V gene, CDR1 is MNHEY and CDR2 is SVGEGT. The CDR3 sequence is 13 residues long. The CDR3 here is CASRAGANEKLFF. CDR3 nucleotides: TGTGCCAGCAGAGCGGGAGCTAATGAAAAACTGTTTTTT.

V usage is TRBV5-1 and J usage is TRBJ2-1; 10 nucleotides match TRBD2. Looked up from germline, CDR1 is SGHRS and CDR2 is YFSETQ. The V and J ends lost 4 bases and 8 bases, in that order; junction bases with no gene match: 15. This CDR3 spans 17 amino acids. Here the CDR3 reads CASSPFSTSGAVDEQFF. In DNA, the CDR3 is TGCGCCAGCAGCCCGTTTAGTACTAGCGGGGCGGTAGATGAGCAGTTCTTC.